These T cell receptor beta chains were read from a single sample in a study of blood T cells in healthy people across ages. TCRdb independently ran MiXCR on the 5' RACE reads; one entry per CDR3 protein. Counted here are roughly 800,000 distinct CDR3 sequences, 20% to 25% occurring once; the ten biggest clones make up more than 3%. The data also belong to a second study, concerning T cells of mothers and their children.

Sequencing was carried out using blood. All receptors come from a boy aged 5-17 years in good health. CDR3s include the opening cysteine and the closing phenylalanine or tryptophan. The D gene is left open where the match is weak. Size values are once, few and many counts, or a class for expanded clones, and some rows have none.

J gene: TRBJ2-5
V gene: TRBV28
clone size: NA
D gene: TRBD1
CDR3 protein: CASSGGRDRGPFETQYF
CDR3 DNA: TGTGCCAGCAGTGGTGGCCGGGACAGGGGTCCTTTCGAGACCCAGTACTTC

J gene: TRBJ1-6
V gene: TRBV9
clone size: NA
D gene: TRBD1
CDR3 protein: CASSAPGQGYSPLHF
CDR3 DNA: TGTGCCAGCAGCGCTCCGGGACAGGGGTATTCACCCCTCCACTTT

J gene: TRBJ2-2
V gene: TRBV6-5
clone size: NA
D gene: TRBD1
CDR3 protein: CASADRGPPGELFF
CDR3 DNA: TGTGCCAGCGCTGACAGGGGGCCACCCGGGGAGCTGTTTTTT

J gene: TRBJ2-7
V gene: TRBV14
clone size: NA
D gene: NA
CDR3 protein: CASRAFGRGGEQYF
CDR3 DNA: TGTGCCAGCAGAGCTTTTGGCAGGGGAGGCGAGCAGTACTTC

J gene: TRBJ2-7
V gene: TRBV5-1
clone size: NA
D gene: TRBD2
CDR3 protein: CASSPSSLSGDSYEQYF
CDR3 DNA: TGCGCCAGCAGCCCATCGTCCCTTAGCGGGGACTCCTACGAGCAGTACTTC

J gene: TRBJ2-1
V gene: TRBV29-1
clone size: NA
D gene: TRBD2
CDR3 protein: CSVDAGGGLSYNEQFF
CDR3 DNA: TGCAGCGTTGATGCGGGAGGTGGCCTCTCCTACAATGAGCAGTTCTTC

J gene: TRBJ1-2
V gene: TRBV3-1
clone size: NA
D gene: TRBD1
CDR3 protein: CASSQRDSENYGYTF
CDR3 DNA: TGTGCCAGCAGCCAGCGGGACAGTGAAAACTATGGCTACACCTTC

J gene: TRBJ2-2
V gene: TRBV5-1
clone size: NA
D gene: NA
CDR3 protein: CASYREPNTGELFF
CDR3 DNA: TGCGCCAGCTACAGGGAACCGAACACCGGGGAGCTGTTTTTT

J gene: TRBJ2-5
V gene: TRBV15
clone size: few
D gene: NA
CDR3 protein: CATSRDRRIKGTQYF
CDR3 DNA: TGTGCCACCAGCAGAGATAGACGGATAAAGGGGACCCAGTACTTC

J gene: TRBJ2-3
V gene: TRBV10-3
clone size: NA
D gene: TRBD2
CDR3 protein: CAISEGSGRAFTDTQYF
CDR3 DNA: TGTGCCATCAGTGAGGGTAGCGGGAGGGCCTTCACAGATACGCAGTATTTT

J gene: TRBJ2-1
V gene: TRBV27
clone size: few
D gene: TRBD2
CDR3 protein: CASSFDLAGSYNEQFF
CDR3 DNA: TGTGCCAGCAGTTTCGATTTAGCGGGCTCCTACAATGAGCAGTTCTTC

J gene: TRBJ1-6
V gene: TRBV20-1
clone size: NA
D gene: TRBD1
CDR3 protein: CSARTRDRGYSPLHF
CDR3 DNA: TGCAGTGCTAGAACCCGGGACAGGGGCTATTCACCCCTCCACTTT

J gene: TRBJ2-7
V gene: TRBV29-1
clone size: NA
D gene: TRBD1
CDR3 protein: CSGKGGTGQSSYEQYF
CDR3 DNA: TGCAGCGGGAAAGGCGGGACAGGGCAGAGCTCCTACGAGCAGTACTTC

J gene: TRBJ2-7
V gene: TRBV5-1
clone size: few
D gene: NA
CDR3 protein: CASSPPGEVDEQYF
CDR3 DNA: TGCGCCAGCAGCCCGCCGGGGGAGGTAGACGAGCAGTACTTC

J gene: TRBJ2-5
V gene: TRBV20-1
clone size: many
D gene: NA
CDR3 protein: CSARGSSEKETQYF
CDR3 DNA: TGCAGTGCTAGAGGATCTAGCGAAAAAGAGACCCAGTACTTC

J gene: TRBJ2-2
V gene: TRBV28
clone size: few
D gene: TRBD1
CDR3 protein: CASSSSVQGAIGELFF
CDR3 DNA: TGTGCCAGCAGTTCCTCGGTACAGGGGGCCATCGGGGAGCTGTTTTTT

J gene: TRBJ2-2
V gene: TRBV7-8
clone size: few
D gene: TRBD2
CDR3 protein: CASSFSGLADTGELFF
CDR3 DNA: TGTGCCAGCAGTTTCTCCGGACTAGCGGACACCGGGGAGCTGTTTTTT

J gene: TRBJ2-3
V gene: TRBV7-2
clone size: NA
D gene: TRBD2
CDR3 protein: CASSLGAGGRTDTQYF
CDR3 DNA: TGTGCCAGCAGCTTAGGAGCGGGGGGCCGCACAGATACGCAGTATTTT

J gene: TRBJ2-7
V gene: TRBV18
clone size: NA
D gene: NA
CDR3 protein: CASSPPSGADEQYF
CDR3 DNA: TGTGCCAGCTCACCACCGTCGGGGGCTGACGAGCAGTACTTC

J gene: TRBJ1-2
V gene: TRBV28
clone size: few
D gene: TRBD1
CDR3 protein: CASRDRVDYGYTF
CDR3 DNA: TGTGCCAGCAGGGACAGGGTAGACTATGGCTACACCTTC

J gene: TRBJ2-7
V gene: TRBV28
clone size: few
D gene: TRBD1
CDR3 protein: CASSTGGVIHEQYF
CDR3 DNA: TGTGCCAGCTCGACAGGGGGCGTTATCCACGAGCAGTACTTC

J gene: TRBJ2-2
V gene: TRBV10-3
clone size: few
D gene: TRBD2
CDR3 protein: CAISSGLAGGSGGELFF
CDR3 DNA: TGTGCCATCAGTAGTGGACTAGCGGGGGGCTCTGGCGGGGAGCTGTTTTTT

J gene: TRBJ2-3
V gene: TRBV28
clone size: NA
D gene: NA
CDR3 protein: CASSGGTGPIDTQYF
CDR3 DNA: TGTGCCAGCAGCGGCGGAACGGGCCCCATAGATACGCAGTATTTT

J gene: TRBJ1-3
V gene: TRBV12-3/TRBV12-4
clone size: few
D gene: TRBD1
CDR3 protein: CASSGQGYSGNTIYF
CDR3 DNA: TGTGCCAGCAGTGGACAGGGCTACTCTGGAAACACCATATATTTT

J gene: TRBJ2-7
V gene: TRBV5-1
clone size: NA
D gene: TRBD2
CDR3 protein: CASSLVGGGASLRPYEQYF
CDR3 DNA: TGCGCCAGCAGCTTGGTAGGCGGGGGGGCCTCCTTAAGGCCCTACGAGCAGTACTTC

J gene: TRBJ2-7
V gene: TRBV7-2
clone size: few
D gene: NA
CDR3 protein: CASKRRSGSGDEQYF
CDR3 DNA: TGTGCCAGCAAACGTCGTTCGGGGTCCGGGGACGAGCAGTACTTC

J gene: TRBJ2-1
V gene: TRBV28
clone size: few
D gene: TRBD2
CDR3 protein: CASSLQTGTSGKQFF
CDR3 DNA: TGTGCCAGCAGTTTGCAGACAGGGACTAGCGGGAAGCAGTTCTTC

J gene: TRBJ2-4
V gene: TRBV29-1
clone size: NA
D gene: NA
CDR3 protein: CSVEIGKNIQYF
CDR3 DNA: TGCAGCGTTGAAATTGGGAAAAACATTCAGTACTTC

J gene: TRBJ2-1
V gene: TRBV7-6
clone size: NA
D gene: NA
CDR3 protein: CASSQRGAEQFF
CDR3 DNA: TGTGCCAGCAGCCAACGGGGGGCTGAGCAGTTCTTC

J gene: TRBJ2-7
V gene: TRBV29-1
clone size: few
D gene: NA
CDR3 protein: CSVEDRQGLSYEQYF
CDR3 DNA: TGCAGCGTTGAAGATCGGCAGGGCCTTTCCTACGAGCAGTACTTC

J gene: TRBJ1-1
V gene: TRBV27
clone size: NA
D gene: TRBD1
CDR3 protein: CASSYRQGTVNTEAFF
CDR3 DNA: TGTGCCAGCAGTTATCGACAGGGGACGGTGAACACTGAAGCTTTCTTT

J gene: TRBJ1-5
V gene: TRBV4-3
clone size: few
D gene: NA
CDR3 protein: CASSQETTGSSNQPQHF
CDR3 DNA: TGCGCCAGCAGCCAAGAGACAACAGGGAGTAGCAATCAGCCCCAGCATTTT

J gene: TRBJ1-1
V gene: TRBV20-1
clone size: NA
D gene: TRBD1
CDR3 protein: CSASDRGRMGTEAFF
CDR3 DNA: TGCAGTGCCTCTGACAGGGGGCGTATGGGCACTGAAGCTTTCTTT

J gene: TRBJ2-7
V gene: TRBV20-1
clone size: few
D gene: TRBD2
CDR3 protein: CSAQSGGASYEQYF
CDR3 DNA: TGCAGTGCCCAGAGCGGGGGGGCGTCCTACGAGCAGTACTTC

J gene: TRBJ1-2
V gene: TRBV19
clone size: many
D gene: TRBD1
CDR3 protein: CASSPSGTGFYGYTF
CDR3 DNA: TGTGCCAGTAGTCCCTCCGGGACAGGCTTCTATGGCTACACCTTC

J gene: TRBJ1-1
V gene: TRBV19
clone size: NA
D gene: NA
CDR3 protein: CASSISALGGTEAFF
CDR3 DNA: TGTGCCAGTAGTATCAGCGCACTCGGTGGAACTGAAGCTTTCTTC

J gene: TRBJ1-2
V gene: TRBV7-2
clone size: few
D gene: NA
CDR3 protein: CASSLGTFHYTF
CDR3 DNA: TGTGCCAGCAGCTTAGGCACCTTCCACTACACCTTC

J gene: TRBJ2-5
V gene: TRBV7-8
clone size: NA
D gene: NA
CDR3 protein: CASSYTLYQETQYF
CDR3 DNA: TGTGCCAGCAGCTATACCCTGTACCAAGAGACCCAGTACTTC

J gene: TRBJ2-5
V gene: TRBV7-2
clone size: many
D gene: NA
CDR3 protein: CASSLAFGETQYF
CDR3 DNA: TGTGCCAGCAGCTTAGCGTTTGGGGAGACCCAGTACTTC

J gene: TRBJ2-1
V gene: TRBV5-1
clone size: NA
D gene: NA
CDR3 protein: CASSLGMAGSYNEQFF
CDR3 DNA: TGCGCCAGCAGCTTGGGGATGGCGGGCTCCTACAATGAGCAGTTCTTC

J gene: TRBJ2-6
V gene: TRBV7-8
clone size: NA
D gene: NA
CDR3 protein: CASSLSYSGANVLTF
CDR3 DNA: TGTGCCAGCAGCCTTAGTTACTCTGGGGCCAACGTCCTGACTTTC

J gene: TRBJ1-5
V gene: TRBV29-1
clone size: NA
D gene: NA
CDR3 protein: CGARGDSNQPQHF
CDR3 DNA: TGTGGGGCCCGGGGGGATAGCAATCAGCCCCAGCATTTT

J gene: TRBJ1-1
V gene: TRBV2
clone size: NA
D gene: TRBD1
CDR3 protein: CASSLETGGNTEAFF
CDR3 DNA: TGTGCCAGCAGTTTGGAGACAGGGGGGAACACTGAAGCTTTCTTT

J gene: TRBJ2-1
V gene: TRBV10-3
clone size: NA
D gene: NA
CDR3 protein: CAIKDDGDEQFF
CDR3 DNA: TGTGCCATCAAAGACGATGGGGATGAGCAGTTCTTC

J gene: TRBJ2-1
V gene: TRBV7-3
clone size: NA
D gene: TRBD2
CDR3 protein: CASSSGAASGRSYNEQFF
CDR3 DNA: TGTGCCAGCAGCTCAGGAGCGGCTAGCGGGAGATCTTACAATGAGCAGTTCTTC

J gene: TRBJ2-3
V gene: TRBV4-1
clone size: few
D gene: NA
CDR3 protein: CASSQGDNTDTQYF
CDR3 DNA: TGCGCCAGCAGCCAAGGGGACAACACAGATACGCAGTATTTT

J gene: TRBJ1-3
V gene: TRBV29-1
clone size: few
D gene: NA
CDR3 protein: CSVTLLGGNTIYF
CDR3 DNA: TGCAGCGTGACCCTCCTCGGTGGAAACACCATATATTTT

J gene: TRBJ2-1
V gene: TRBV28
clone size: NA
D gene: TRBD2
CDR3 protein: CASSPPRSGGFYNEQFF
CDR3 DNA: TGTGCCAGCAGCCCTCCCCGGAGCGGGGGATTCTACAATGAGCAGTTCTTC

J gene: TRBJ2-7
V gene: TRBV20-1
clone size: few
D gene: NA
CDR3 protein: CSANIGLRTAVEQYF
CDR3 DNA: TGCAGTGCTAATATAGGCCTTAGGACCGCTGTCGAGCAGTACTTC

J gene: TRBJ2-1
V gene: TRBV19
clone size: NA
D gene: TRBD1
CDR3 protein: CASSRAGTGGEEQLF
CDR3 DNA: TGTGCCAGTAGTAGGGCCGGGACAGGGGGCGAAGAGCAGCTCTTC

J gene: TRBJ2-7
V gene: TRBV6-2/TRBV6-3
clone size: NA
D gene: NA
CDR3 protein: CASSYLGLYGQYF
CDR3 DNA: TGTGCCAGCAGTTACCTCGGGCTGTACGGGCAGTACTTC

J gene: TRBJ2-5
V gene: TRBV6-2/TRBV6-3
clone size: few
D gene: NA
CDR3 protein: CASWSAGWKETQYF
CDR3 DNA: TGTGCCAGCTGGTCAGCAGGCTGGAAAGAGACCCAGTACTTC

J gene: TRBJ2-7
V gene: TRBV7-8
clone size: NA
D gene: NA
CDR3 protein: CASSFNSGLFYEQYF
CDR3 DNA: TGTGCCAGCAGCTTTAATTCAGGGCTTTTCTACGAGCAGTACTTC

J gene: TRBJ2-7
V gene: TRBV15
clone size: few
D gene: TRBD2
CDR3 protein: CATSRDRTSATSYEQYF
CDR3 DNA: TGTGCCACCAGCAGAGATCGTACTAGCGCCACCTCCTACGAGCAGTACTTC

J gene: TRBJ2-1
V gene: TRBV6-2/TRBV6-3
clone size: NA
D gene: TRBD1
CDR3 protein: CASSYSFAGGVLGEQFF
CDR3 DNA: TGTGCCAGCAGTTACTCGTTCGCAGGGGGCGTATTAGGTGAGCAGTTCTTC